This T cell receptor beta chain was recorded in a study of cytomegalovirus exposure and HLA in healthy donors. CDR3 length equals 16 residues. The V gene lost 1 base and the J gene lost 2 bases, with 14 bases spanning the gap. Germline lookup yields CDR1 LNHDA and CDR2 SQIVND (reference sequence). The primer mix had 60 Vbeta and 13 Jbeta primers. Method: immunoSEQ multiplex PCR; TCRdb's copy keeps in-frame clones and lacks some. This sample carries some 150,000 clones, 82% of them seen once, and the ten largest clones take about 3.4%. There were likely unrecorded immune exposures, though donors were nominally healthy when sampled. This clone was seen only a few times. What it binds is not known. Whole-study findings and limits: Highly shared variants forming one cluster were likely a sequencing artifact. In presence/absence analyses, roughly uniform sequencing depth across donors was assumed. As was reported, the classifier diagnosed cytomegalovirus status with high specificity and sensitivity.

This clonotype was obtained from a male donor in good health and CMV-seronegative. The sequenced material came from PBMCs. The chain uses TRBV19 and TRBJ2-5; D remains unclear. CDR3 in amino acids: CASSIAGRNLQETQYF. The CDR3 DNA sequence: TGTGCCAGTAGTATAGCAGGCAGGAACTTGCAAGAGACCCAGTACTTC.